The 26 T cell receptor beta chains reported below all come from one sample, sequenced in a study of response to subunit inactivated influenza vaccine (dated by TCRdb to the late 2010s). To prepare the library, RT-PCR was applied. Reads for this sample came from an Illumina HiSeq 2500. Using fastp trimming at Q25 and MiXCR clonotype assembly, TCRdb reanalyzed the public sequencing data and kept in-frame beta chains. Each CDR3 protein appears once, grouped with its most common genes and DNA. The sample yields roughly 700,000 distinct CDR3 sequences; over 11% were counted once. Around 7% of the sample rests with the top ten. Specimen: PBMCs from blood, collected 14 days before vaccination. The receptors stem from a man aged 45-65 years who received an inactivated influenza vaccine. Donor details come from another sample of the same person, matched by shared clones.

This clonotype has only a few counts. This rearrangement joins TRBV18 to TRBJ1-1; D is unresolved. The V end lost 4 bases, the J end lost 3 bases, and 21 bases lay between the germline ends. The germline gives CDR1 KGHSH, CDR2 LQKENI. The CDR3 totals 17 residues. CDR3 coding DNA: TGTGCCAGCTCACTACGAGGTCCCCCGGACTCGGACACTGAAGCTTTCTTT. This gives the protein CASSLRGPPDSDTEAFF.

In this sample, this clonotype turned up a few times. DNA of the CDR3: TGTGCCAGCAGCTCGCGAGGGGGCTCCTACAATGAGCAGTTCTTC. This gives the protein CASSSRGGSYNEQFF. This rearrangement joins TRBV11-2 to TRBJ2-1; possibly TRBD1 for D (6 bases). The V gene's germline CDR1 is SGHAT and CDR2 FQNNGV. Trimming took off 4 bases at V and 0 bases at J, with 10 bases between the two ends. The CDR3 covers 15 residues.

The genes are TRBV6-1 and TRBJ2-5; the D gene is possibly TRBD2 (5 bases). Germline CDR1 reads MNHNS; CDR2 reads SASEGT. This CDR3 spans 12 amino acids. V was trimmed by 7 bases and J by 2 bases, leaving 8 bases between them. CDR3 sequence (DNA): TGTGCCAGCACGGTAGCGCAAGAGACCCAGTACTTC. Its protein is CASTVAQETQYF.

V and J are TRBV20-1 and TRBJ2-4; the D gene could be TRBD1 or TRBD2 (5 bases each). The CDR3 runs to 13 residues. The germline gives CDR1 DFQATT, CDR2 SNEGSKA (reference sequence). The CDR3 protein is CSGAESAKNIQYF. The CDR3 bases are TGCAGCGGGGCCGAATCAGCCAAAAACATTCAGTACTTC.

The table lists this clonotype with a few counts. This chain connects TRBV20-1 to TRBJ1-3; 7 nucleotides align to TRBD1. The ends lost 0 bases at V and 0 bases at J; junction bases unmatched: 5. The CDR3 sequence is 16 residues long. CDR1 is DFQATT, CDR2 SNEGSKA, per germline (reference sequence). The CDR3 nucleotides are TGCAGTGCTAGAGATAGCGACAGGGACTCTGGAAACACCATATATTTT. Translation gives CSARDSDRDSGNTIYF.

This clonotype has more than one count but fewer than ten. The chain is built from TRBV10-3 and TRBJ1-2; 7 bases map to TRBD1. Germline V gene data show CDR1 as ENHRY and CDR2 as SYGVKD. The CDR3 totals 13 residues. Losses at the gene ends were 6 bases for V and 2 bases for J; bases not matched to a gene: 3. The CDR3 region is CAISGTANYGYTF. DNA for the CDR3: TGTGCCATCAGCGGGACAGCGAACTATGGCTACACCTTC.

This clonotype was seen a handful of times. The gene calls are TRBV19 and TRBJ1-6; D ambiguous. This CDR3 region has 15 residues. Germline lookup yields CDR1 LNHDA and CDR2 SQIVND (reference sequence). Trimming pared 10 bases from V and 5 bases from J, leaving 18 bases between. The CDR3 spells CATSGGRLDNSPLHF. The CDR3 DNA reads TGTGCCACCTCAGGCGGGAGACTGGATAATTCACCCCTCCACTTT.

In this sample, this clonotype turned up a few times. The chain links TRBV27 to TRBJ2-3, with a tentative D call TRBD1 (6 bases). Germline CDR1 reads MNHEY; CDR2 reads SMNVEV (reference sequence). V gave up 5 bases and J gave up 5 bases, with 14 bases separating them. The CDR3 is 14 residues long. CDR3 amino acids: CASSMYRALDTQYF. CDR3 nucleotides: TGTGCCAGCAGTATGTACAGGGCCTTAGATACGCAGTATTTT.

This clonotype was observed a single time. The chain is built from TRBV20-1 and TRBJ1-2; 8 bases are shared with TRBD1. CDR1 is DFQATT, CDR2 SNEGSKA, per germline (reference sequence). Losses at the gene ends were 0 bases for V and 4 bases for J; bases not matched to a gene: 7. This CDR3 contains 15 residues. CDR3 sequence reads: CSARDPTGTGYGYTF. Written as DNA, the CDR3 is TGCAGTGCTAGAGATCCAACCGGGACAGGCTATGGCTACACCTTC.

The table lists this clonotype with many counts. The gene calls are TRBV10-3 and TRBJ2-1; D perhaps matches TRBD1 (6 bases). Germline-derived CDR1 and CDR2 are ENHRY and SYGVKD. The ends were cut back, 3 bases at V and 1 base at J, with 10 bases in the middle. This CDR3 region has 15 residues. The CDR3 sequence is CAISDRGNSYNEQFF. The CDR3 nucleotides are TGTGCCATCAGTGACAGGGGCAATTCCTACAATGAGCAGTTCTTC.

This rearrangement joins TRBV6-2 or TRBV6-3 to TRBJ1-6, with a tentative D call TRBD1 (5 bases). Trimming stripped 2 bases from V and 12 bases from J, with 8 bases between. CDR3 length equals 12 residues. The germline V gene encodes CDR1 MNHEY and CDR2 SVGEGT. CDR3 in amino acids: CASSYSRGPLHF. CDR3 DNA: TGTGCCAGCAGTTACAGTAGGGGACCCCTCCACTTT.

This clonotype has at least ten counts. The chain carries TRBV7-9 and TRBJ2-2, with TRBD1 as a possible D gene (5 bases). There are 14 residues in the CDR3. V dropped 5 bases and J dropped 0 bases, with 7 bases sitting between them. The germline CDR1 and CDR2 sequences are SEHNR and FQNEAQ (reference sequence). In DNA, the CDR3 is TGTGCCAGCAGCGCAGGGACGAACACCGGGGAGCTGTTTTTT. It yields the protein CASSAGTNTGELFF.

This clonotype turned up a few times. CDR3 in DNA: TGTGCCAGCACCTACTATGGGGGTGGGGGAAGGAATGAGCAGTTCTTC. It is translated as CASTYYGGGGRNEQFF. The chain joins TRBV7-2 to TRBJ2-1; D tentatively reads TRBD1 or TRBD2 (5 bases each). The germline gives CDR1 SGHTA, CDR2 FQGNSA. The CDR3 is 16 residues long. V was pared by 7 bases and J by 7 bases, with 23 bases between.

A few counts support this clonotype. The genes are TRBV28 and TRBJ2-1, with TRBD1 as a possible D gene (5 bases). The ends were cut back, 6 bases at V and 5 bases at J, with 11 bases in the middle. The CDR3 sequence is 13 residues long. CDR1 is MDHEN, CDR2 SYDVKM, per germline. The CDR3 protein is CASRSDSHNEQFF. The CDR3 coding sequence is TGTGCCAGCAGATCAGACAGTCACAATGAGCAGTTCTTC.

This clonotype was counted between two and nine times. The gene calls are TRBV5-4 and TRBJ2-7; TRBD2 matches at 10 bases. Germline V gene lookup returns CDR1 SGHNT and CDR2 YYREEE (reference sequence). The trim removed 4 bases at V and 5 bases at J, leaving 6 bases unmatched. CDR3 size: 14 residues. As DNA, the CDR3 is TGTGCCAGCAGCGTTAGCGGGAGGATCCACGAGCAGTACTTC. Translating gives CASSVSGRIHEQYF. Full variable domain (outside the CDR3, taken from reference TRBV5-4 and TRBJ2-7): ETGVTQSPTHLIKTRGQQVTLRCSSQSGHNTVSWYQQALGQGPQFIFQYYREEENGRGNFPPRFSGLQFPNYSSELNVNALELDDSALYLCASSVSGRIHEQYFGPGTRLTVT.

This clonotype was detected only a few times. CDR3 bases: TGTGCCAGCAGTGACGGGGGAGCTGAAGCTTTCTTT. It specifies CASSDGGAEAFF. This chain joins TRBV25-1 and TRBJ1-1; a weak D match, TRBD1 (5 bases). The CDR3 contains 12 residues. The V gene lost 3 bases and the J gene lost 6 bases, with 8 bases spanning the gap. Germline V gives CDR1 MGHDK, CDR2 SYGVNS.

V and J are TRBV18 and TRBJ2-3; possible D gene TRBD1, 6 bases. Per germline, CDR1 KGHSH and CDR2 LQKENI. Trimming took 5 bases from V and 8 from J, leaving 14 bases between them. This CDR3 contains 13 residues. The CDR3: CASSIRDTGTQYF. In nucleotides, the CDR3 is TGTGCCAGCTCAATCCGGGACACTGGTACGCAGTATTTT.

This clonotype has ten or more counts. CDR3 sequence (DNA): TGTGCCAGCAGCCAGGACAGCCGCACGGGGCAGTTCTTC. Protein product: CASSQDSRTGQFF. The V gene is TRBV7-9, the J gene TRBJ2-1; TRBD1 might be the D (6 bases). The V and J ends lost 5 bases and 12 bases respectively, with 17 bases between them. Germline CDR1 reads SEHNR; CDR2 reads FQNEAQ (reference sequence). The length of the CDR3 is 13 residues.

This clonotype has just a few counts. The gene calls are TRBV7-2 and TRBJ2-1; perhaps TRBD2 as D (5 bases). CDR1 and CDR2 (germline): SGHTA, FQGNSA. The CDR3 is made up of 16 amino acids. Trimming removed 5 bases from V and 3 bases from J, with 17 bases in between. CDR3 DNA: TGTGCCAGCAGCCTAATCCGGAGGAAGGGCTACAATGAGCAGTTCTTC. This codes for CASSLIRRKGYNEQFF.

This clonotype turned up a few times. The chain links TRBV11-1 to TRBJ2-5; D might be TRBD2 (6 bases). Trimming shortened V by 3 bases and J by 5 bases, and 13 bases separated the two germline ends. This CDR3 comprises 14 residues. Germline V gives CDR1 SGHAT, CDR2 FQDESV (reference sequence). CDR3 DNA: TGTGCCAGCAGCTTTGTCGGGGGTAGGGAGACCCAGTACTTC. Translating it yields CASSFVGGRETQYF.

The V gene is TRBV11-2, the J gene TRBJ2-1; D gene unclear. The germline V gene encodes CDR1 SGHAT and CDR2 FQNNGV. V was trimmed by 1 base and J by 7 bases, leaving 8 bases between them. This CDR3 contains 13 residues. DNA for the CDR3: TGTGCCAGCAGCTTAGGTTCTTCTAATGAGCAGTTCTTC. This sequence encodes CASSLGSSNEQFF.

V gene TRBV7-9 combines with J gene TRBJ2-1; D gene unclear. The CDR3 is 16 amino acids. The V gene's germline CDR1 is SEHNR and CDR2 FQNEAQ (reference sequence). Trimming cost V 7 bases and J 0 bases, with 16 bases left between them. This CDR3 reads CASIPKDGSSYNEQFF. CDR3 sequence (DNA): TGTGCCAGCATCCCAAAGGACGGTAGCTCCTACAATGAGCAGTTCTTC.

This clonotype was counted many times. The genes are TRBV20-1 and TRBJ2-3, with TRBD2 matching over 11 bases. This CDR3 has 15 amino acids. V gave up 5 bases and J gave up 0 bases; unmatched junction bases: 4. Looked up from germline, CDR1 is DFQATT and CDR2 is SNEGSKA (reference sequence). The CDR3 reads CSALRLAGSTDTQYF. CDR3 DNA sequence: TGCAGTGCTTTGAGACTAGCGGGGAGCACAGATACGCAGTATTTT.

The CDR3: CASSPHGLYEQYF. The CDR3, as DNA: TGCGCCAGCAGCCCTCACGGACTATACGAGCAGTACTTC. The V and J genes are TRBV5-1 and TRBJ2-7; D possibly corresponds to TRBD2 (6 bases). The CDR3 sequence is 13 residues long. Looked up from germline, CDR1 is SGHRS and CDR2 is YFSETQ. Trimming shortened V by 4 bases and J by 4 bases, and 12 bases separated the two germline ends.

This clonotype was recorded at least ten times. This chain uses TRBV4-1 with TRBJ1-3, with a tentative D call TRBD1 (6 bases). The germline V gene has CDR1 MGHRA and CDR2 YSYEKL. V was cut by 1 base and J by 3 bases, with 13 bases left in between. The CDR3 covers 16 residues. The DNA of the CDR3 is TGCGCCAGCAGCCAAGTTTGGGGGGCTAATGGAAACACCATATATTTT. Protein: CASSQVWGANGNTIYF.

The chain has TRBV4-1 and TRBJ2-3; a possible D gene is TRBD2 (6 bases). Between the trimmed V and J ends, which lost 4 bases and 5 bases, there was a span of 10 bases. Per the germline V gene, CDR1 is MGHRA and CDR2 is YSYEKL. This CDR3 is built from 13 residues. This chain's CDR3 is CASSRAEGDTQYF. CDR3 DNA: TGCGCCAGCAGCCGGGCGGAGGGAGATACGCAGTATTTT.